These 23 T cell receptor beta chains were all obtained from the same sample, sequenced in a study of glioma-infiltrating T cells after dendritic cell vaccination. Only in-frame clones appear in the TCRdb table, and some are missing; sequencing was by immunoSEQ multiplex PCR. The data show under 100,000 clones, about 85% seen once. Source: blood, taken before dendritic cell vaccination. The receptors derive from a human donor with glioblastoma.

The rearrangement uses TRBV14 and TRBJ2-5; 12 bases agree with TRBD2. V lost 1 base, J lost 6 bases, and 15 bases stayed unmatched. The CDR3 totals 19 residues. Looked up from germline, CDR1 is SGHDN and CDR2 is FVKESK. Written as DNA, the CDR3 is TGTGCCAGCAGCCAAGGGACTAGCGGGAATCGGGGTAGGGAAAAGACCCAGTACTTC. It codes for CASSQGTSGNRGREKTQYF.

The chain has TRBV4-1 and TRBJ1-5, with D hard to call. V lost 0 bases to trimming and J lost 0 bases, with 9 bases between them. The CDR3 covers 16 residues. Germline values: CDR1 MGHRA, CDR2 YSYEKL. CDR3 sequence: CASSQDNTVSNQPQHF. As DNA, the CDR3 is TGCGCCAGCAGCCAAGATAATACAGTTAGCAATCAGCCCCAGCATTTT.

V and J are TRBV4-1 and TRBJ1-2; the D gene is possibly TRBD1 (6 bases). Germline V gives CDR1 MGHRA, CDR2 YSYEKL. The CDR3 loop spans 16 amino acids. Trimming pared 2 bases from V and 2 bases from J, leaving 15 bases between. The CDR3: CASSQIRDTRNYGYTF. In DNA form, the CDR3 reads TGCGCCAGCAGCCAAATCCGGGACACGAGAAACTATGGCTACACCTTC.

The chain links TRBV10-2 to TRBJ2-4; the match to TRBD2 covers 15 bases. The CDR3 consists of 19 residues. Germline values: CDR1 WSHSY, CDR2 SAAADI. The ends lost 5 bases at V and 0 bases at J; junction bases unmatched: 8. CDR3 coding DNA: TGCGCCAGCAGTCCGGGACTAGCGGGGGGAAAGCTAGCCAAAAACATTCAGTACTTC. It specifies CASSPGLAGGKLAKNIQYF.

CDR3 sequence: CASSRDRPLTIYF. DNA of the CDR3: TGTGCCAGCAGCCGTGACAGGCCTTTGACCATATATTTT. V is TRBV7-2 and J is TRBJ1-3, with a possible D match to TRBD1 (6 bases). This CDR3 spans 13 amino acids. CDR1 and CDR2 (germline): SGHTA, FQGNSA. Trimming stripped 5 bases from V and 10 bases from J, with 15 bases between.

This sequence joins TRBV14 and TRBJ2-3; weak D call: TRBD2 (7 bases). Per the germline V gene, CDR1 is SGHDN and CDR2 is FVKESK. Trimming took 3 bases from V and 1 from J, leaving 14 bases between them. This CDR3 is 16 amino acids long. The CDR3 nucleotides read TGTGCCAGCAGCCAGATGAGGGGGAGGGGCACAGATACGCAGTATTTT. Translation: CASSQMRGRGTDTQYF.

The chain joins TRBV9 to TRBJ2-1, with D tentatively TRBD1 (5 bases). The CDR3 length is 16 residues. The germline gives CDR1 SGDLS, CDR2 YYNGEE. V lost 2 bases to trimming and J lost 0 bases, with 12 bases between them. The CDR3 coding sequence is TGTGCCAGCAGCGTTGGGGCCGCGAGCTCCTACAATGAGCAGTTCTTC. Amino acids: CASSVGAASSYNEQFF.

The chain is built from TRBV11-3 and TRBJ2-3, with TRBD2 matching 7 bases. This CDR3 comprises 17 residues. V gave up 6 bases and J gave up 1 base; unmatched junction bases: 13. From germline, CDR1 is SGHNT and CDR2 YENEEA. CDR3 loop: CASSQGRFTSGTDTQYF. In nucleotides, the CDR3 is TGTGCCAGCAGTCAAGGCCGTTTTACTAGCGGCACAGATACGCAGTATTTT. Based on the CDR3 plus reference TRBV11-3 and TRBJ2-3, the full variable domain is EAGVVQSPRYKIIEKKQPVAFWCNPISGHNTLYWYLQNLGQGPELLIRYENEEAVDDSQLPKDRFSAERLKGVDSTLKIQPAELGDSAVYLCASSQGRFTSGTDTQYFGPGTRLTVL.

This chain uses TRBV7-2 with TRBJ1-2; a weak D match, TRBD1 (5 bases). Looked up from germline, CDR1 is SGHTA and CDR2 is FQGNSA. V shed 5 bases and J shed 3 bases, with 19 bases lying between them. CDR3 size: 16 residues. CDR3 residues: CASSQGPTGGYYGYTF. The CDR3 DNA reads TGTGCCAGCAGCCAAGGACCAACGGGGGGATACTATGGCTACACCTTC. Combining the CDR3 with reference TRBV7-2 and TRBJ1-2 gives the whole variable domain GAGVSQSPSNKVTEKGKDVELRCDPISGHTALYWYRQSLGQGLEFLIYFQGNSAPDKSGLPSDRFSAERTGGSVSTLTIQRTQQEDSAVYLCASSQGPTGGYYGYTFGSGTRLTVV.

Of note for this clone: The junction departs from germline at one end; a sequencing error may be responsible. The rearrangement uses TRBV5-1 and TRBJ1-1; D possibly corresponds to TRBD1 (6 bases). The germline gives CDR1 SGHRS, CDR2 YFSETQ. This CDR3 has 14 residues. CDR3 coding DNA: TGCGCCAGCAGCTTCACCGGTGGGGGCACTGAAGCGTTCTTT. This encodes CASSFTGGGTEAFF. Using reference TRBV5-1 and TRBJ1-1 for the parts outside the CDR3, the full variable domain is KAGVTQTPRYLIKTRGQQVTLSCSPISGHRSVSWYQQTPGQGLQFLFEYFSETQRNKGNFPGRFSGRQFSNSRSEMNVSTLELGDSALYLCASSFTGGGTEAFFGQGTRLTVV.

J is TRBJ2-5 and V is TRBV5-1; 11 nucleotides line up with TRBD2. With 3 bases clipped from V and 1 base from J, the junction kept 5 bases outside the gene matches. Germline assignment: CDR1 SGHRS and CDR2 YFSETQ. The CDR3 sequence is 16 residues long. Here the CDR3 reads CASSSWTSGFQETQYF. In DNA, the CDR3 is TGCGCCAGCAGCTCCTGGACTAGCGGGTTCCAAGAGACCCAGTACTTC.

CDR3 loop: CASSSGQGPNTEAFF. The CDR3 coding sequence is TGCGCCAGCAGCTCGGGACAGGGACCGAACACTGAAGCTTTCTTT. The rearrangement uses TRBV5-1 and TRBJ1-1; 9 nucleotides match TRBD1. Per the germline V gene, CDR1 is SGHRS and CDR2 is YFSETQ. V lost 3 bases to trimming and J lost 1 base; unmatched junction nucleotides: 4. This CDR3 region has 15 residues.

The chain joins TRBV10-3 to TRBJ1-3; the match to TRBD1 covers 7 bases. V trimming: 8 bases; J trimming: 4 bases; junction bases outside the gene matches: 8. Germline V gene lookup returns CDR1 ENHRY and CDR2 SYGVKD. This CDR3 is 14 amino acids long. In DNA, the CDR3 is TGTGCCATCTCCACAGGGGCGGGAGGAAACACCATATATTTT. Translation gives CAISTGAGGNTIYF.

This chain links TRBV27 with TRBJ2-3; maybe TRBD2 (7 bases). V gave up 3 bases and J gave up 5 bases, with 15 bases separating them. This CDR3 contains 15 residues. Germline values: CDR1 MNHEY, CDR2 SMNVEV (reference sequence). The CDR3 is CASSLREGVRDTQYF. The CDR3 DNA follows: TGTGCCAGCAGTTTGAGGGAGGGGGTTAGAGATACGCAGTATTTT.

By frequency in the sample, this clone is medium-sized. The chain combines TRBV4-3 with TRBJ2-7; TRBD2 matches 11 bases. The CDR3 totals 15 residues. Unmatched junction bases numbered 7, after V lost 5 bases and J lost 4 bases. Looked up from germline, CDR1 is LGHNA and CDR2 is YSLEER. The CDR3, as DNA: TGCGCCAGCAGCAAAGCCGGGACTAGCGGTTACGAGCAGTACTTC. Amino acids: CASSKAGTSGYEQYF.

This clone was seen more than once but under ten times. The chain uses TRBV19 and TRBJ2-6; D remains ambiguous. CDR1 LNHDA and CDR2 SQIVND come from the germline V gene (reference sequence). This CDR3 comprises 16 residues. V was shortened by 6 bases and J by 0 bases, with 12 bases between the two germline ends. CDR3 sequence (DNA): TGTGCCAGTAGCCGCCGGGTTGCCTCTGGGGCCAACGTCCTGACTTTC. Translated: CASSRRVASGANVLTF.

J is TRBJ2-3 and V is TRBV13; TRBD1 agrees at 7 bases. Losses at the gene ends were 1 base for V and 2 bases for J; bases not matched to a gene: 6. There are 16 residues in the CDR3. Germline CDR1 and CDR2: PRHDT and FYEKMQ (reference sequence). CDR3 sequence (DNA): TGTGCCAGCAGCTTAGTAGCCGGGACAGACACAGATACGCAGTATTTT. It translates to CASSLVAGTDTDTQYF.

This chain uses TRBV12-5 with TRBJ1-1; D may be TRBD1 (5 bases). The V gene's germline CDR1 is LGHNT and CDR2 FRNRAP. With 7 bases removed from V and 1 base from J, the gap between germline ends came to 13 bases. CDR3 size: 14 residues. Written as DNA, the CDR3 is TGTGCTAGTGTTCAGGGTAAACCGAACACTGAAGCTTTCTTT. Translation gives CASVQGKPNTEAFF. Full variable domain (rest looked up from reference TRBV12-5 and TRBJ1-1): DARVTQTPRHKVTEMGQEVTMRCQPILGHNTVFWYRQTMMQGLELLAYFRNRAPLDDSGMPKDRFSAEMPDATLATLKIQPSEPRDSAVYFCASVQGKPNTEAFFGQGTRLTVV.

V and J are TRBV7-9 and TRBJ2-3, with D perhaps matching TRBD1 (7 bases). V lost 1 base and J 5 bases, leaving 10 bases between the germline ends. The germline CDR1 and CDR2 sequences are SEHNR and FQNEAQ (reference sequence). The CDR3 runs to 14 residues. The chain's CDR3 is CASSLGQGGDTQYF. The CDR3 region has the DNA TGTGCCAGCAGCTTAGGACAGGGAGGAGATACGCAGTATTTT.

The chain carries TRBV6-6 and TRBJ2-3; 10 positions agree with TRBD1. Per germline, CDR1 MNHNY and CDR2 SVGAGI (reference sequence). With V trimmed by 5 bases and J by 4 bases, 3 bases remained unmatched. The CDR3 sequence is 14 residues long. The CDR3 reads CASSRQGASDTQYF. In DNA form, the CDR3 reads TGTGCCAGCAGTCGACAGGGGGCCTCAGATACGCAGTATTTT.

The V and J genes are TRBV5-1 and TRBJ2-1, with 9 nucleotides matching TRBD2. CDR3 length: 15 amino acids. Germline CDR1 reads SGHRS; CDR2 reads YFSETQ. Unmatched junction bases numbered 11, after V lost 4 bases and J lost 9 bases. The CDR3 sequence: CASSPDAGGYGEQFF. The DNA for the CDR3 is TGCGCCAGCAGCCCGGACGCGGGGGGGTATGGTGAGCAGTTCTTC.

The chain is built from TRBV5-4 and TRBJ2-3; 9 bases match TRBD2. The CDR3 length is 18 residues. The V segment lost 0 bases and the J segment 3 bases; nucleotides outside the gene matches: 11. Germline CDR1 reads SGHNT; CDR2 reads YYREEE (reference sequence). CDR3: CASSLDGGRAPTTDTQYF. The CDR3 DNA follows: TGTGCCAGCAGCTTGGATGGCGGGAGGGCCCCCACAACAGATACGCAGTATTTT.

The V gene is TRBV2, the J gene TRBJ2-2, with a tentative D call TRBD1 (6 bases). This CDR3 has 13 residues. Per the germline V gene, CDR1 is SNHLY and CDR2 is FYNNEI. The V and J ends lost 9 bases and 5 bases respectively, with 13 bases between them. The CDR3, as DNA: TGTGCCAGTTGCCCTCAGGGGACCGGGGAGCTGTTTTTT. Protein product: CASCPQGTGELFF. The full variable domain, with the rest looked up from reference TRBV2 and TRBJ2-2, is EPEVTQTPSHQVTQMGQEVILRCVPISNHLYFYWYRQILGQKVEFLVSFYNNEISEKSEIFDDQFSVERPDGSNFTLKIRSTKLEDSAMYFCASCPQGTGELFFGEGSRLTVL.